A selection of T cell receptor beta chains follows, all from one sample in a study of blood T cells in healthy people across ages. TCRdb reprocessed the 5' RACE reads via MiXCR and lists one record per CDR3 protein. Of a few hundred thousand distinct CDR3 sequences listed, 45% to 65% are singletons. What was sequenced was blood. The receptor set was obtained from a man between 60 and 75 years old in good health. CDR3s include the opening cysteine and the closing phenylalanine or tryptophan. A D gene is named only where the DNA matches it firmly. Only part of the rows carry a size: once, few, many, or a class if the clone is expanded.

j_gene: TRBJ1-2
d_gene: TRBD1
abundance: .
v_gene: TRBV20-1
CDR3nt: TGCAGTGCTAAGGGGTGGGGGACAGACTATGGCTACACCTTC
CDR3aa: CSAKGWGTDYGYTF

j_gene: TRBJ2-1
d_gene: TRBD2
abundance: many
v_gene: TRBV12-3/TRBV12-4
CDR3nt: TGTGCCAGCAGTACCACTAGCGGGAGTGTTGAGCAGTTCTTC
CDR3aa: CASSTTSGSVEQFF

j_gene: TRBJ2-7
d_gene: TRBD1
abundance: .
v_gene: TRBV27
CDR3nt: TGTGCCAGCAGTTTATACCGCCCGACAGGGGCCTACGAGCAGTACTTC
CDR3aa: CASSLYRPTGAYEQYF

j_gene: TRBJ2-1
d_gene: TRBD2
abundance: few
v_gene: TRBV7-3
CDR3nt: TGTGCCAGCAGCCCTAGCGCGGGAGGAGGGAATGAGCAGTTCTTC
CDR3aa: CASSPSAGGGNEQFF

j_gene: TRBJ2-7
d_gene: TRBD1
abundance: .
v_gene: TRBV5-1
CDR3nt: TGCGCCAGCAGCTCACCCGGGACAGGCTTAACCTACGAGCAGTACTTC
CDR3aa: CASSSPGTGLTYEQYF

j_gene: TRBJ2-2
d_gene: .
abundance: .
v_gene: TRBV5-5
CDR3nt: TGTGCCAGCAGCCGTGGGCTACAAGCCAACACCGGGGAGCTGTTTTTT
CDR3aa: CASSRGLQANTGELFF

j_gene: TRBJ1-1
d_gene: .
abundance: once
v_gene: TRBV5-1
CDR3nt: TGCGCCAGCAGCTTGGATGGAGGGCTGGGCGCTGAAGCTTTCTTT
CDR3aa: CASSLDGGLGAEAFF

j_gene: TRBJ2-5
d_gene: .
abundance: .
v_gene: TRBV12-3/TRBV12-4
CDR3nt: TGTGCCAGCAGGGATTTGAATGAGCAGTACTTC
CDR3aa: CASRDLNEQYF

j_gene: TRBJ1-2
d_gene: TRBD1
abundance: .
v_gene: TRBV20-1
CDR3nt: TGCAGTGCTAGAGATTGGGGCGACAGGGGAGTTAAGTATGGCTACACCTTC
CDR3aa: CSARDWGDRGVKYGYTF

j_gene: TRBJ2-7
d_gene: TRBD2
abundance: .
v_gene: TRBV7-2
CDR3nt: TGTGCCAGCAGTTCGAGAAAGTCCAGCGGGGGCACCTACGAGCAGTACTTC
CDR3aa: CASSSRKSSGGTYEQYF

j_gene: TRBJ1-2
d_gene: TRBD1
abundance: once
v_gene: TRBV20-1
CDR3nt: TGCAGTGCTAGCGGCGGGACAGGGGAAACTAACTATGGCTACACCTTC
CDR3aa: CSASGGTGETNYGYTF

j_gene: TRBJ1-6
d_gene: .
abundance: .
v_gene: TRBV28
CDR3nt: TGTGCCAGCAGTGAGGGCCCAGCTTTTGATTCACCCCTCCACTTT
CDR3aa: CASSEGPAFDSPLHF

j_gene: TRBJ2-3
d_gene: TRBD2
abundance: .
v_gene: TRBV5-6
CDR3nt: TGTGCCAGCAGCTCGGAGGGACTAGCGGTTCCAGATGCGCAGTATTTT
CDR3aa: CASSSEGLAVPDAQYF

j_gene: TRBJ2-6
d_gene: .
abundance: .
v_gene: TRBV3-1
CDR3nt: TGTGCCAGCAGCCAAGATGGGGGTTTGGGGGCCAACGTCCTGACTTTC
CDR3aa: CASSQDGGLGANVLTF

j_gene: TRBJ2-1
d_gene: TRBD1
abundance: many
v_gene: TRBV5-1
CDR3nt: TGCGCCAGCAGCTTGGAGAGTCAGGGGGCCCTCCGAATCTCCTACAATGAGCAGTTCTTC
CDR3aa: CASSLESQGALRISYNEQFF

j_gene: TRBJ2-7
d_gene: TRBD1
abundance: once
v_gene: TRBV10-3
CDR3nt: TGTGCCATCACCGACAGGGGGGTCAAATACGAGCAGTACTTC
CDR3aa: CAITDRGVKYEQYF

j_gene: TRBJ2-1
d_gene: TRBD1
abundance: .
v_gene: TRBV7-2
CDR3nt: TGTGCCAGCAGCTTAATGGGACAGGGCTTGGATGAGCAGTTCTTC
CDR3aa: CASSLMGQGLDEQFF

j_gene: TRBJ2-1
d_gene: .
abundance: .
v_gene: TRBV5-6
CDR3nt: TGTGCCAGCAGCTTGTTGTCAGGTCGCAGGCACAAGGAGCAGTTCTTC
CDR3aa: CASSLLSGRRHKEQFF

j_gene: TRBJ2-3
d_gene: TRBD2
abundance: .
v_gene: TRBV10-3
CDR3nt: TGTGCCAGCAGTGAACATGCGGGGGTCACAGATACGCAGTATTTT
CDR3aa: CASSEHAGVTDTQYF

j_gene: TRBJ2-7
d_gene: TRBD1
abundance: .
v_gene: TRBV12-3/TRBV12-4
CDR3nt: TGTGCCAGCACCCTACAGGGGGCGATTTCCGAGCAGTACTTC
CDR3aa: CASTLQGAISEQYF

j_gene: TRBJ2-3
d_gene: .
abundance: .
v_gene: TRBV27
CDR3nt: TGTGCCAGCAGTTTATTTGTCAGGGGCGCAACAGATACGCAGTATTTT
CDR3aa: CASSLFVRGATDTQYF

j_gene: TRBJ2-3
d_gene: TRBD2
abundance: once
v_gene: TRBV7-9
CDR3nt: TGTGCCAGCAGCCACGAGCGGGAGCGTACGCAGTATTTT
CDR3aa: CASSHERERTQYF

j_gene: TRBJ1-1
d_gene: .
abundance: .
v_gene: TRBV28
CDR3nt: TGTGCCAGCAGTTTAGCGCAGGGCAGACCTGAAGCTTTCTTT
CDR3aa: CASSLAQGRPEAFF

j_gene: TRBJ2-5
d_gene: TRBD2
abundance: .
v_gene: TRBV20-1
CDR3nt: TGCAGTGCTAGAGAAGGGGCGGGGGTTAGGGAGACCCAGTACTTC
CDR3aa: CSAREGAGVRETQYF

j_gene: TRBJ2-7
d_gene: .
abundance: .
v_gene: TRBV28
CDR3nt: TGTGCCAGCAGTTATCCGGGTCACTACGAGCAGTACTTC
CDR3aa: CASSYPGHYEQYF

j_gene: TRBJ2-7
d_gene: TRBD2
abundance: .
v_gene: TRBV4-2
CDR3nt: TGTGCCAGCAGCCAGCCTAGCGGGACCTACAATGAGCAGTACTTC
CDR3aa: CASSQPSGTYNEQYF

j_gene: TRBJ2-4
d_gene: TRBD1
abundance: .
v_gene: TRBV28
CDR3nt: TGTGCCAGCAGTTTCTTAGGGGGCGCGGAAGAGCAGTACTTC
CDR3aa: CASSFLGGAEEQYF

j_gene: TRBJ2-5
d_gene: .
abundance: few
v_gene: TRBV30
CDR3nt: TGTGCCTGGAGGGGGGCAGGGCAAGAGACCCAGTACTTC
CDR3aa: CAWRGAGQETQYF

j_gene: TRBJ2-7
d_gene: TRBD2
abundance: .
v_gene: TRBV28
CDR3nt: TGTGCCAGCCCTAGCGGGAGGGCCAAAGTTTACAATGAGCAGTACTTC
CDR3aa: CASPSGRAKVYNEQYF

j_gene: TRBJ1-1
d_gene: .
abundance: .
v_gene: TRBV14
CDR3nt: TGTGCCAGCAGCCCCCCGGCCCGGGGGCGAGGCACTGAAGCTTTCTTT
CDR3aa: CASSPPARGRGTEAFF

j_gene: TRBJ2-5
d_gene: .
abundance: .
v_gene: TRBV12-3/TRBV12-4
CDR3nt: TGTGCCAGCACCTGGGGGGAGGGACAGGAGACCCAGTACTTC
CDR3aa: CASTWGEGQETQYF

j_gene: TRBJ2-3
d_gene: .
abundance: .
v_gene: TRBV12-3/TRBV12-4
CDR3nt: TGTGCCATCAATGAGGGGGGCTCGGTGTGGCAGTATTTT
CDR3aa: CAINEGGSVWQYF

j_gene: TRBJ2-1
d_gene: .
abundance: .
v_gene: TRBV29-1
CDR3nt: TGCAGCGTTGCCAGCGGCAGCTCCTACAATGAGCAGTTCTTC
CDR3aa: CSVASGSSYNEQFF

j_gene: TRBJ2-3
d_gene: TRBD2
abundance: few
v_gene: TRBV12-3/TRBV12-4
CDR3nt: TGTGCCAGCAGTTCTTCAGGACTAGCGGGGGCCCCCACAGATACGCAGTATTTT
CDR3aa: CASSSSGLAGAPTDTQYF

j_gene: TRBJ2-4
d_gene: .
abundance: many
v_gene: TRBV12-3/TRBV12-4
CDR3nt: TGTGCCAGCACGATCCTAGCCAAAAACATTCAGTACTTC
CDR3aa: CASTILAKNIQYF

j_gene: TRBJ1-1
d_gene: .
abundance: .
v_gene: TRBV11-2
CDR3nt: TGTGCCAGCAGCTTTGGGCCCCACACTGAAGCTTTCTTT
CDR3aa: CASSFGPHTEAFF

j_gene: TRBJ2-3
d_gene: .
abundance: few
v_gene: TRBV6-2/TRBV6-3
CDR3nt: TGTGCCAGCAGTTTTGGACAGTCTACGCAGTATTTT
CDR3aa: CASSFGQSTQYF

j_gene: TRBJ2-3
d_gene: .
abundance: once
v_gene: TRBV29-1
CDR3nt: TGCAGCGTTGGGGCAGGGGATCCAGATACGCAGTATTTT
CDR3aa: CSVGAGDPDTQYF

j_gene: TRBJ2-1
d_gene: TRBD2
abundance: few
v_gene: TRBV20-1
CDR3nt: TGCAGTGCTAGGGGGGCGGGAGGTGAGCAGTTCTTC
CDR3aa: CSARGAGGEQFF

j_gene: TRBJ1-5
d_gene: .
abundance: .
v_gene: TRBV7-2
CDR3nt: TGTGCCAGCAGCCCAGCGGGGGGTTTTCAGCCCCAGCATTTT
CDR3aa: CASSPAGGFQPQHF

j_gene: TRBJ1-2
d_gene: .
abundance: .
v_gene: TRBV14
CDR3nt: TGTGCCAGCAGCCAAAAAGACAGGCAACTATACGGCTACACCTTC
CDR3aa: CASSQKDRQLYGYTF

j_gene: TRBJ2-1
d_gene: TRBD2
abundance: .
v_gene: TRBV7-2
CDR3nt: TGTGCCAGCAGCTTAGCGGATAGCGGGGGGCGCCCGGCCTACAATGAGCAGTTCTTC
CDR3aa: CASSLADSGGRPAYNEQFF

j_gene: TRBJ2-5
d_gene: TRBD2
abundance: .
v_gene: TRBV4-2
CDR3nt: TGTGCCAGCTATGGCCCACTAGCGGGGGGCCAAGAGACCCAGTACTTC
CDR3aa: CASYGPLAGGQETQYF